This is a list of T cell receptor beta chains from one sample in a study of T cell responses to AZD1222 COVID-19 vaccine. Some clones are missing from TCRdb's copy, which holds only in-frame ones; the method was immunoSEQ multiplex PCR. The repertoire holds hundreds of thousands of clones, with approximately 94% as singletons. Sample: peripheral blood, taken on day 0 of MenACWY control vaccination. The receptors were gathered from an adult in good health. CDR3s include the opening cysteine and the closing phenylalanine or tryptophan. Fields, in order: J gene, clone size, CDR3 length, V gene, D gene, CDR3 DNA, CDR3 protein. The D gene is left open where the match is weak. The listing skips clone size in some rows; elsewhere it reads once, few, many or a size class.

>TRBJ2-7|-|16|TRBV7-6|-
TGTGCCAGCAGCTTAGGCGCAAAAGGGTTTACCTACGAGCAGTACTTC
CASSLGAKGFTYEQYF
>TRBJ1-2|-|14|TRBV5-6|TRBD1
TGTGCCAGCAGCTTTACGGACAGGGCGGATGGCTACACCTTC
CASSFTDRADGYTF
>TRBJ2-3|-|15|TRBV5-1|TRBD2
TGCGCCAGCAGCTTAGCGGGGGCCAACACAGATACGCAGTATTTT
CASSLAGANTDTQYF
>TRBJ1-2|-|12|TRBV5-6|TRBD1
TGTGCCAGCACGGGACAGGCCTATGGCTACACCTTC
CASTGQAYGYTF
>TRBJ1-3|-|14|TRBV30|-
TGTGCCTGGAATCCCCAGGGATCTGGAAACACCATATATTTT
CAWNPQGSGNTIYF
>TRBJ2-3|once|12|TRBV7-2|-
TGTGCCAGCAGCTTAGCGCATGATACGCAGTATTTT
CASSLAHDTQYF
>TRBJ1-1|-|13|TRBV6-6|-
TGTGCCAGCAGACAGGGCTGGAACACTGAAGCTTTCTTT
CASRQGWNTEAFF
>TRBJ2-1|-|16|TRBV6-1|TRBD2
TGTGCCAGCAGTGACCCTAGCGGGGGGTATCACAATGAGCAGTTCTTC
CASSDPSGGYHNEQFF
>TRBJ1-5|-|14|TRBV6-6|TRBD1
TGTGCCAGCACCGAGGGAACAGGGGAAGAGCCCCAGCATTTT
CASTEGTGEEPQHF
>TRBJ1-1|once|12|TRBV19|-
TGTGCCAGTACCTGGGCCAACACTGAAGCTTTCTTT
CASTWANTEAFF
>TRBJ1-2|-|13|TRBV6-1|-
TGTGCCAGCAGTGAGGGTGGTGCCAGTGGCTACACCTTC
CASSEGGASGYTF
>TRBJ1-1|-|15|TRBV6-5|-
TGTGCCAGCAGTTACTCGCTGGCCACGAACACTGAAGCTTTCTTT
CASSYSLATNTEAFF
>TRBJ1-3|-|17|TRBV19|TRBD1
TGTGCCAGTAGTACCTATGCAACAGGGGGCGGTGGAAACACCATATATTTT
CASSTYATGGGGNTIYF
>TRBJ1-2|-|15|TRBV3-1/TRBV3-2|-
TGTGCCAGCAGCCGATTATCGGACGCTAACTATGGCTACACCTTC
CASSRLSDANYGYTF
>TRBJ1-5|few|13|TRBV28|-
TGTGCCAGCACCACCCCAATCTATCAGCCCCAGCATTTT
CASTTPIYQPQHF
>TRBJ1-2|-|14|TRBV6-5|-
TGTGCCAGCAGCAAACTCGATCAATCCGATGGCTACACCTTC
CASSKLDQSDGYTF
>TRBJ1-1|-|15|TRBV7-8|-
TGTGCCAGCAGCTATTGGGGAGGATCAGGCACTGAAGCTTTCTTT
CASSYWGGSGTEAFF
>TRBJ2-2|-|16|TRBV28|-
TGTGCCAGCATCCCTGGGACACTTCTCAACACCGGGGAGCTGTTTTTT
CASIPGTLLNTGELFF
>TRBJ1-1|-|14|TRBV14|-
TGTGCCAGCAGCCAAGATGCCGGGGGCACTGAAGCTTTCTTT
CASSQDAGGTEAFF
>TRBJ1-2|-|14|TRBV5-1|-
TGCGCCAGCAGCCCCGAGGGGCTGGGGGTACGCTACACCTTC
CASSPEGLGVRYTF
>TRBJ1-1|-|13|TRBV12-3/TRBV12-4|-
TGTGCCAGCAGTTTTACGGTGAACACTGAAGCTTTCTTT
CASSFTVNTEAFF
>TRBJ2-7|-|13|TRBV12-3/TRBV12-4|-
TGTGCCAGCAGCCTAGGGGGGGGACTCGAGCAGTACTTC
CASSLGGGLEQYF
>TRBJ2-6|-|18|TRBV5-5|TRBD2
TGTGCCAGCAGCTTGTTTAGCGGGGGCCGCTCTGGGGCCAACGTCCTGACTTTC
CASSLFSGGRSGANVLTF
>TRBJ1-1|-|15|TRBV29-1|TRBD1
TGCAGCACGCCGGGACAGGGGGGAATGAACACTGAAGCTTTCTTT
CSTPGQGGMNTEAFF
>TRBJ1-2|-|16|TRBV6-2/TRBV6-3|-
TGTGCCAGCAGTTACCCCGTACAGGGTTTTGACTATGGCTACACCTTC
CASSYPVQGFDYGYTF
>TRBJ1-1|-|15|TRBV18|TRBD1
TGTGCCAGCTCACGCAACAGGGGGATGGACACTGAAGCTTTCTTT
CASSRNRGMDTEAFF
>TRBJ1-1|-|17|TRBV7-2|-
TGTGCCAGCAGCTTTAGAGCCAGGACCTCAATGAACACTGAAGCTTTCTTT
CASSFRARTSMNTEAFF
>TRBJ1-4|-|16|TRBV11-2|TRBD1
TGTGCCAGCAGCTTAGGATCGACAGGGGGTAGTGAAAAACTGTTTTTT
CASSLGSTGGSEKLFF
>TRBJ1-2|-|15|TRBV5-1|-
TGCGCCAGCAGCTTGGAAGGGGGTCGGAACTATGGCTACACCTTC
CASSLEGGRNYGYTF
>TRBJ1-1|-|15|TRBV9|-
TGTGCCAGCAGCGAACGGGGTGGCATGAACACTGAAGCTTTCTTT
CASSERGGMNTEAFF
>TRBJ1-1|-|14|TRBV5-1|TRBD1
TGCGCCAGCACCTTAGGGACAGGGAACACTGAAGCTTTCTTT
CASTLGTGNTEAFF